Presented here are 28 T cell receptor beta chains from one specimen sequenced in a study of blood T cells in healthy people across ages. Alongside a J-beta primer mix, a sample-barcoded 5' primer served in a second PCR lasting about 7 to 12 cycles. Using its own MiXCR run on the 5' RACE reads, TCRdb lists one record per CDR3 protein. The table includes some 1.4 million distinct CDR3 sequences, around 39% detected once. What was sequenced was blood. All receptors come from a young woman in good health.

CDR3 nucleotides: TGTGCCAGCAGCCCCCGACTAGCGGGGGCATACAATGAGCAGTTCTTC. It specifies CASSPRLAGAYNEQFF. The gene calls are TRBV3-1 and TRBJ2-1; 12 nucleotides match TRBD2. The CDR3 runs to 16 residues. The V and J ends lost 4 bases and 4 bases, in that order; junction bases with no gene match: 5. Per the germline V gene, CDR1 is LGHDT and CDR2 is YNNKEL (reference sequence).

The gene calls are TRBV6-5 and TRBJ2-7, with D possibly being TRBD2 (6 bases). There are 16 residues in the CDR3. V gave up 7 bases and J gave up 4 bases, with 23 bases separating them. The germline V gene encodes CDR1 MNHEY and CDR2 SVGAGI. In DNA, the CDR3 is TGTGCCAGCATTGGGCGAGCGGGCCCCAAACGTTACGAGCAGTACTTC. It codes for CASIGRAGPKRYEQYF.

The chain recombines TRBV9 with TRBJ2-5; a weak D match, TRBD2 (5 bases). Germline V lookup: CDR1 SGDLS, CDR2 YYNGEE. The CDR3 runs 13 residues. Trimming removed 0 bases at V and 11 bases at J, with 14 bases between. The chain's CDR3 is CASSVDEARRQYF. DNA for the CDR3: TGTGCCAGCAGCGTAGATGAAGCGCGGAGGCAGTACTTC.

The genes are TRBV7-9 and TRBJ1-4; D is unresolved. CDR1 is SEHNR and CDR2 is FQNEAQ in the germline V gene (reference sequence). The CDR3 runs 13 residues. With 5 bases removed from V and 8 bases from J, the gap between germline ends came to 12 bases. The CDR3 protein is CASSAGLTEKLFF. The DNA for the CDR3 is TGTGCCAGCAGCGCCGGCCTTACCGAAAAACTGTTTTTT.

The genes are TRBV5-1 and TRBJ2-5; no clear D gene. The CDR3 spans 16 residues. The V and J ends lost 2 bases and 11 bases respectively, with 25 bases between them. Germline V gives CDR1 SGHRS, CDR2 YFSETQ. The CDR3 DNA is TGCGCCAGCAGCTTAGGACCGGAGCCTGAATACAATGAGCAGTACTTC. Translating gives CASSLGPEPEYNEQYF.

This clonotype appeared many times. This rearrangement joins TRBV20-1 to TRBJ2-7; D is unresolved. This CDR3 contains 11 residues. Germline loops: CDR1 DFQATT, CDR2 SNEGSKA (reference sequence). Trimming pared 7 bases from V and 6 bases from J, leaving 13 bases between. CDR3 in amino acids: CSVLGPGEQYF. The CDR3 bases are TGCAGTGTTCTAGGGCCTGGCGAGCAGTACTTC.

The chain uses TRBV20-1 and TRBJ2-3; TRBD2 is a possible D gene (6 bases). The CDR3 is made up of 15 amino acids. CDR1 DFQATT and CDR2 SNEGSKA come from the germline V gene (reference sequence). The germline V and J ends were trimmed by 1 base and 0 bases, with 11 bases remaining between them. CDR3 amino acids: CSARVWRGSTDTQYF. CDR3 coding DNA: TGCAGTGCTAGAGTATGGAGGGGAAGCACAGATACGCAGTATTTT.

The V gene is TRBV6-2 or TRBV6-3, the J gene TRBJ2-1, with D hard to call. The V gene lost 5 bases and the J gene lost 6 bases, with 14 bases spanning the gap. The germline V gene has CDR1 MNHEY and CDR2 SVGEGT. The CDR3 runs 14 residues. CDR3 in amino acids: CASSPGPKFNEQFF. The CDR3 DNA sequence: TGTGCCAGCAGTCCGGGCCCAAAATTCAATGAGCAGTTCTTC.

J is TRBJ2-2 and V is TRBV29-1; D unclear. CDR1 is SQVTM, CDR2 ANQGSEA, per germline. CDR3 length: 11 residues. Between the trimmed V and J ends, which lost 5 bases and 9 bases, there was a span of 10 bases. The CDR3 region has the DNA TGCAGCGTTTTAGTTTCTCGGGAGCTGTTTTTT. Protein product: CSVLVSRELFF.

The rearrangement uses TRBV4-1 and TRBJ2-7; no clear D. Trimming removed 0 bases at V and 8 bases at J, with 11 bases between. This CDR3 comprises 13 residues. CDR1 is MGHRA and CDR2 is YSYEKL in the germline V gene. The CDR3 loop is CASSQEGRAQQYF. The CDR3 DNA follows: TGCGCCAGCAGCCAAGAGGGTCGCGCCCAGCAGTACTTC.

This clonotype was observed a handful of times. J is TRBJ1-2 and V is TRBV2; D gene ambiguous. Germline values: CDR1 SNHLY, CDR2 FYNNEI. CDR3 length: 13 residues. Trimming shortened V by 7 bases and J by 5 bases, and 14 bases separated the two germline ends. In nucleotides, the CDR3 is TGTGCCAGCACGCCCGAGCTTCCTTATGGCTACACCTTC. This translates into CASTPELPYGYTF.

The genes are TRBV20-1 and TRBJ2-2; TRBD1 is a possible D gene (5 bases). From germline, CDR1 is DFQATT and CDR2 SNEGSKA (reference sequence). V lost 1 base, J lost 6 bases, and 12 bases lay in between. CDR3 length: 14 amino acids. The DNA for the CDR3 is TGCAGTGCTAGAGTGGCAGGGCTGGCCGGGGAGCTGTTTTTT. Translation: CSARVAGLAGELFF.

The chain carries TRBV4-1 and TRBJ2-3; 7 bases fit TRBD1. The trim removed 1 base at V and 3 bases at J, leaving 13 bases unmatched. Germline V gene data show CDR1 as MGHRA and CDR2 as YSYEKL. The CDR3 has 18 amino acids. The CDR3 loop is CASSQVLAGGVQTDTQYF. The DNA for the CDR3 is TGCGCCAGCAGCCAAGTTTTGGCAGGGGGTGTCCAAACAGATACGCAGTATTTT.

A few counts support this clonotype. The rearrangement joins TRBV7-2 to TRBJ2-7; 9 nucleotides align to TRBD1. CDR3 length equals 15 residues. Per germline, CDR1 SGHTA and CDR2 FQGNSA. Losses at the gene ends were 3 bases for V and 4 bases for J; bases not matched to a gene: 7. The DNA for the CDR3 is TGTGCCAGCAGCTTCTCCGGGACAGGGTCTTACGAGCAGTACTTC. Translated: CASSFSGTGSYEQYF.

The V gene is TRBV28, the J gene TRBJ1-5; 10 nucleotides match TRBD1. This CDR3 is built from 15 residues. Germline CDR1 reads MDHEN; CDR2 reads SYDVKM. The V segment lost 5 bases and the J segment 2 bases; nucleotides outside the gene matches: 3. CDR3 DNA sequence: TGTGCCAGCAGTCGACAGGGGGCCGGCAATCAGCCCCAGCATTTT. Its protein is CASSRQGAGNQPQHF.

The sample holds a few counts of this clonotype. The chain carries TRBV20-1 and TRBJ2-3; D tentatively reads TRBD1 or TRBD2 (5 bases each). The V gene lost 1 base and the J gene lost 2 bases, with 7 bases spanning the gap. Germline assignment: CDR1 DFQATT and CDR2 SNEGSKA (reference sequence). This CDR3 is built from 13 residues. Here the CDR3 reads CSARAGTTDTQYF. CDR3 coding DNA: TGCAGTGCTAGAGCGGGGACCACAGATACGCAGTATTTT.

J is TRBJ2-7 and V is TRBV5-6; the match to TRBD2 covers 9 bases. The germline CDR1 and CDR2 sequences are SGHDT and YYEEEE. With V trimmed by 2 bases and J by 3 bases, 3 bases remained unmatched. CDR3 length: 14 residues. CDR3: CASSFVAGDYEQYF. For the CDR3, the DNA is TGTGCCAGCAGCTTTGTAGCGGGGGACTACGAGCAGTACTTC. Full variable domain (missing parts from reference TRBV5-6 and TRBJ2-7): DAGVTQSPTHLIKTRGQQVTLRCSPKSGHDTVSWYQQALGQGPQFIFQYYEEEERQRGNFPDRFSGHQFPNYSSELNVNALLLGDSALYLCASSFVAGDYEQYFGPGTRLTVT.

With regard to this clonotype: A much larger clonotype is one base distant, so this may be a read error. CDR3 residues: CASRFWNTEAFF. The CDR3 nucleotides read TGTGCCAGCAGGTTCTGGAACACTGAAGCTTTCTTT. The chain recombines TRBV12-3 or TRBV12-4 with TRBJ1-1; D remains unclear. With 6 bases removed from V and 1 base from J, the gap between germline ends came to 6 bases. CDR3 length equals 12 residues.

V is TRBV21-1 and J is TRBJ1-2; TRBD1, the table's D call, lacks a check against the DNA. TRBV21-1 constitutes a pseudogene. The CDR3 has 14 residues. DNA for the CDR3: TGTGCCAGCAGCATCCGGGACAGTCACTATGGCTACACCTTC. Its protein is CASSIRDSHYGYTF.

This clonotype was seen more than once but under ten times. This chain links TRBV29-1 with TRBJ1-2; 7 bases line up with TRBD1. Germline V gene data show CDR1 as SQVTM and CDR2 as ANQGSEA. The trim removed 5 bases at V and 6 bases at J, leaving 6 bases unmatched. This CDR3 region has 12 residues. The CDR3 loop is CSVQGQLHGYTF. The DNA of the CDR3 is TGCAGCGTTCAGGGACAGCTCCATGGCTACACCTTC. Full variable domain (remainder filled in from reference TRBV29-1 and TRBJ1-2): SAVISQKPSRDICQRGTSLTIQCQVDSQVTMMFWYRQQPGQSLTLIATANQGSEATYESGFVIDKFPISRPNLTFSTLTVSNMSPEDSSIYLCSVQGQLHGYTFGSGTRLTVV.

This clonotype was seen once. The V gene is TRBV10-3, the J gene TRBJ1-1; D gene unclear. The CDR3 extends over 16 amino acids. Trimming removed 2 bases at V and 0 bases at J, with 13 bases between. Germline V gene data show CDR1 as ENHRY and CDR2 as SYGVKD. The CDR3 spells CAISEDLGSMNTEAFF. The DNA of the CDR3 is TGTGCCATCAGTGAGGACCTCGGTTCGATGAACACTGAAGCTTTCTTT.

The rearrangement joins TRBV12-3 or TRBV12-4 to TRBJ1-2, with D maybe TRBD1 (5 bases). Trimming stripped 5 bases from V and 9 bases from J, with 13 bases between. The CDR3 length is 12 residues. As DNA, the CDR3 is TGTGCCAGCAGTAACAGGATCTGGCGCTACACCTTC. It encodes CASSNRIWRYTF.

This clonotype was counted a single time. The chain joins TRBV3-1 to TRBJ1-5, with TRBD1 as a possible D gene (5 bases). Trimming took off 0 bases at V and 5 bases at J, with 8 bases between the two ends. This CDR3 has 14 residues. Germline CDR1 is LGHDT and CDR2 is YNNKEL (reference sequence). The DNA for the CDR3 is TGTGCCAGCAGCCAAGAAATGGGGGATCAGCCCCAGCATTTT. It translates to CASSQEMGDQPQHF.

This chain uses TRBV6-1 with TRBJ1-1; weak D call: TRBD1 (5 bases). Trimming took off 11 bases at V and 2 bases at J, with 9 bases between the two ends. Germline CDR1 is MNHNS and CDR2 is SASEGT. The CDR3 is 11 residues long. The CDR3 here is CAGRTNTEAFF. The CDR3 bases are TGTGCCGGTCGGACAAACACTGAAGCTTTCTTT.

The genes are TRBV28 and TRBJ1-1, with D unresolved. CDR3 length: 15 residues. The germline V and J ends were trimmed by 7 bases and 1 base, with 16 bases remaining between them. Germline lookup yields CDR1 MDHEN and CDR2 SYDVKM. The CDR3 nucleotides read TGTGCCAGCACCAAATTAAGGACCGGGAACACTGAAGCTTTCTTT. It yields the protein CASTKLRTGNTEAFF.

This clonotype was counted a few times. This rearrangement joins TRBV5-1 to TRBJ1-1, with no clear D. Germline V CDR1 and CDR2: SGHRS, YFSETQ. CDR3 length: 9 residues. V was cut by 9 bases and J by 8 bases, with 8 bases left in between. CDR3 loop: CANPTEAFF. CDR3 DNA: TGCGCCAACCCCACCGAAGCTTTCTTT.

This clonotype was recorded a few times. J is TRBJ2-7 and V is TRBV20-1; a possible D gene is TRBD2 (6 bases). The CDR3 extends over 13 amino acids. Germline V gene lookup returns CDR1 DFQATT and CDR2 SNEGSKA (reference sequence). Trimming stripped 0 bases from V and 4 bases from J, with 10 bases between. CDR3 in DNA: TGCAGTGCTAGAGATTGGGGGGAATACGAGCAGTACTTC. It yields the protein CSARDWGEYEQYF.

CDR3 sequence reads: CASTEGPFYEQYF. CDR3 nucleotide sequence: TGTGCCAGCACCGAAGGTCCTTTCTACGAGCAGTACTTC. V gene TRBV6-1 combines with J gene TRBJ2-7; D is uncertain. Deletions cut 7 bases from V and 3 bases from J, with 13 bases between. CDR1 MNHNS and CDR2 SASEGT come from the germline V gene. The CDR3 sequence is 13 residues long.